The 7 T cell receptor beta chains given below trace back to one sample, sequenced in a study of blood T cell repertoires in COVID-19. Sequencing was performed with immunoSEQ multiplex PCR; in TCRdb, only in-frame clones are kept and a portion is missing. In the table there are over 55,000 clones, approximately 87% of which are singletons. The specimen was peripheral blood. The receptor source for this set is a man between 45 and 60 years old with active COVID-19.

The chain joins TRBV4-3 to TRBJ2-7; 8 nucleotides line up with TRBD1. The V gene's germline CDR1 is LGHNA and CDR2 YSLEER. This CDR3 spans 14 amino acids. V lost 1 base, J lost 6 bases, and 5 bases stayed unmatched. The CDR3 DNA reads as TGCGCCAGCAGCCAAGGGACAGGGAACGGCGAGCAGTACTTC. It yields the protein CASSQGTGNGEQYF.

The chain employs TRBV18 and TRBJ1-2; 8 positions match TRBD1. Germline V gene sequence: CDR1 KGHSH, CDR2 LQKENI. This CDR3 comprises 16 residues. The ends lost 3 bases at V and 8 bases at J; junction bases unmatched: 14. For the CDR3, the DNA is TGTGCCAGCTCACCTTCGGCGGCAGGGGGCTGGGCCGGCTACACCTTC. It specifies CASSPSAAGGWAGYTF. Based on the CDR3 plus reference TRBV18 and TRBJ1-2, the full variable domain is NAGVMQNPRHLVRRRGQEARLRCSPMKGHSHVYWYRQLPEEGLKFMVYLQKENIIDESGMPKERFSAEFPKEGPSILRIQQVVRGDSAAYFCASSPSAAGGWAGYTFGSGTRLTVV.

The chain combines TRBV6-5 with TRBJ2-7, with a possible D match to TRBD2 (5 bases). The germline V gene encodes CDR1 MNHEY and CDR2 SVGAGI. This CDR3 has 13 residues. V lost 6 bases, J lost 3 bases, and 12 bases lay in between. CDR3 loop: CASSGKSNYEQYF. Written as DNA, the CDR3 is TGTGCCAGCAGCGGGAAATCAAACTACGAGCAGTACTTC.

V gene TRBV19 combines with J gene TRBJ1-2; unclear D gene. The germline V gene encodes CDR1 LNHDA and CDR2 SQIVND (reference sequence). This CDR3 contains 15 residues. Trimming left V 2 bases short and J 8 bases short, with 18 bases between. The CDR3: CASSITPRSAVGYTF. As DNA, the CDR3 is TGTGCCAGTAGTATAACCCCCCGGTCCGCGGTAGGCTACACCTTC. Drawing the rest from reference TRBV19 and TRBJ1-2, the complete variable domain is DGGITQSPKYLFRKEGQNVTLSCEQNLNHDAMYWYRQDPGQGLRLIYYSQIVNDFQKGDIAEGYSVSREKKESFPLTVTSAQKNPTAFYLCASSITPRSAVGYTFGSGTRLTVV.

The J gene is TRBJ2-5, the V gene TRBV3-1 (or the pseudogene TRBV3-2); 8 bases map to TRBD2. The CDR3 spans 16 residues. Germline CDR1 LGHDT, CDR2 YNNKEL (reference sequence). The V gene end was trimmed by 1 base and the J gene end by 1 base; junction bases not matched to a gene: 5. Here the CDR3 DNA reads TGTGCCAGCAGCCAAGGAGTGGGACTAGGCCAAGAGACCCAGTACTTC. It translates to CASSQGVGLGQETQYF.

V gene TRBV6-2 or TRBV6-3 combines with J gene TRBJ2-7, with a weak D call TRBD1 (6 bases). V was pared by 0 bases and J by 1 base, with 13 bases between. Germline-derived CDR1 and CDR2 are MNHEY and SVGEGT. The CDR3 consists of 16 residues. CDR3 region: CASSYSRQGPSYEQYF. In nucleotides, the CDR3 is TGTGCCAGCAGTTACTCGAGGCAGGGGCCATCCTACGAGCAGTACTTC.

Only a few counts were recorded for this clone. The V gene is TRBV5-6, the J gene TRBJ1-1, with D unresolved. V was pared by 1 base and J by 8 bases, with 9 bases between. CDR1 is SGHDT and CDR2 is YYEEEE in the germline V gene. The CDR3 covers 12 residues. The CDR3 region has the DNA TGTGCCAGCAGCTTGTCGGGAGGGGAAGCTTTCTTT. Translation gives CASSLSGGEAFF.